One sample yielded the 24 T cell receptor beta chains listed below, sequenced in a study of vaccination effects on CD4 cells after COVID-19. Before sequencing took place, the ViraFEST assay used viral peptide pools to expand antigen-specific CD4+ T cells. A 10-day culture period preceded the isolation of CD4+ T cells. Nucleocapsid antibodies were negative in the vaccine recipients, who had never had SARS-CoV-2 infection. Antigen specificity for these receptors is unknown. Sequenced by immunoSEQ multiplex PCR; TCRdb stores in-frame clones only, minus some. The sample carries about 55,000 clones, more than 60% recorded once. Source: CD4+ T cells from PBMCs cultured with SARS-CoV-2 spike peptides, taken before COVID-19 vaccination. All receptors come from a human donor who received a COVID-19 vaccine.

The chain carries TRBV3-1 (or the pseudogene TRBV3-2) and TRBJ2-3; no reliable D call. In germline, CDR1 is LGHDT, CDR2 YNNKEL (reference sequence). The CDR3 extends over 15 amino acids. V was clipped by 0 bases and J by 2 bases, with 9 bases between them. CDR3 amino acids: CASSQEVLLTDTQYF. The CDR3, as DNA: TGTGCCAGCAGCCAAGAAGTTCTCCTCACAGATACGCAGTATTTT.

V and J are TRBV3-1 (or the pseudogene TRBV3-2) and TRBJ1-2; D unresolved. Between the trimmed V and J ends, which lost 0 bases and 3 bases, there was a span of 8 bases. CDR1 is LGHDT, CDR2 YNNKEL, per germline (reference sequence). The CDR3 totals 14 residues. The CDR3 protein is CASSQEPGDYGYTF. CDR3 nucleotides: TGTGCCAGCAGCCAAGAACCGGGTGACTATGGCTACACCTTC.

The rearrangement uses TRBV5-1 and TRBJ1-1; D uncertain. Between the trimmed V and J ends, which lost 0 bases and 0 bases, there was a span of 9 bases. The CDR3 has 15 residues. Germline V gene data show CDR1 as SGHRS and CDR2 as YFSETQ. CDR3: CASSLEATMNTEAFF. CDR3 nucleotides: TGCGCCAGCAGCTTGGAGGCCACTATGAACACTGAAGCTTTCTTT.

This sequence joins TRBV19 and TRBJ1-1, with D possibly being TRBD1 (5 bases). This CDR3 contains 14 residues. From germline, CDR1 is LNHDA and CDR2 SQIVND (reference sequence). V was pared by 6 bases and J by 2 bases, with 13 bases between. The CDR3 spells CASRPRRDNTEAFF. DNA for the CDR3: TGTGCCAGTAGACCCAGGAGGGACAACACTGAAGCTTTCTTT.

V is TRBV28 and J is TRBJ1-1; D is unresolved. Germline assignment: CDR1 MDHEN and CDR2 SYDVKM. V gave up 8 bases and J gave up 0 bases, with 10 bases separating them. CDR3 length equals 13 residues. The CDR3 DNA is TGTGCCAGCTACACCATGATGAACACTGAAGCTTTCTTT. It codes for CASYTMMNTEAFF.

The chain is built from TRBV28 and TRBJ2-3; D remains unclear. Germline V gives CDR1 MDHEN, CDR2 SYDVKM. V lost 2 bases to trimming and J lost 2 bases, with 5 bases between them. CDR3 length: 13 residues. The CDR3 DNA sequence: TGTGCCAGCAGTTTACTACACACAGATACGCAGTATTTT. This sequence encodes CASSLLHTDTQYF.

This clone came up a few times. The chain is built from TRBV27 and TRBJ2-3, with TRBD2 matching over 9 bases. The CDR3 has 16 amino acids. CDR1 and CDR2 from the germline V gene are MNHEY and SMNVEV (reference sequence). V shed 6 bases and J 1 base; nucleotides not matched to a gene: 8. In DNA form, the CDR3 reads TGTGCCAGCAGGGGTCTAGCGGGAAGGCGCACAGATACGCAGTATTTT. Translated: CASRGLAGRRTDTQYF.

This rearrangement joins TRBV7-9 to TRBJ1-2; D is unresolved. In germline, CDR1 is SEHNR, CDR2 FQNEAQ (reference sequence). The V and J ends lost 5 bases and 6 bases respectively, with 7 bases between them. The length of the CDR3 is 11 residues. DNA for the CDR3: TGTGCCAGCAGCCCTAGGGATGGCTACACCTTC. Translated: CASSPRDGYTF.

This chain links TRBV27 with TRBJ2-5, with 8 bases matching TRBD2. Trimming removed 0 bases from V and 2 bases from J; junction bases left unmatched: 5. The CDR3 is 16 amino acids. Germline V gene sequence: CDR1 MNHEY, CDR2 SMNVEV (reference sequence). CDR3 in amino acids: CASSLSRGAGQETQYF. CDR3 DNA sequence: TGTGCCAGCAGTTTATCGCGGGGGGCGGGTCAAGAGACCCAGTACTTC.

The chain has TRBV30 and TRBJ2-1; 9 nucleotides align to TRBD2. The CDR3 has 15 amino acids. The J segment lost 5 bases and the V segment lost 8 bases, leaving 13 bases of the junction unmatched. Germline values: CDR1 GTSNPN, CDR2 SVGIG (reference sequence). This CDR3 reads CARLPLSGRNNEQFF. As DNA, the CDR3 is TGTGCCAGACTCCCCCTAAGCGGGAGGAACAATGAGCAGTTCTTC.

The chain combines TRBV19 with TRBJ2-2; TRBD2 agrees at 11 bases. The CDR3 has 15 amino acids. The germline V gene encodes CDR1 LNHDA and CDR2 SQIVND (reference sequence). V trimming: 4 bases; J trimming: 6 bases; junction bases outside the gene matches: 4. CDR3 in amino acids: CASSTLAGGPGELFF. The CDR3 DNA is TGTGCCAGTAGTACCCTAGCGGGAGGTCCCGGGGAGCTGTTTTTT.

The rearrangement joins TRBV7-8 to TRBJ2-7; possibly TRBD2 for D (6 bases). The germline V gene encodes CDR1 SGHVS and CDR2 FQNEAQ. Trimming stripped 5 bases from V and 11 bases from J, with 16 bases between. The CDR3 is 12 residues long. CDR3 in DNA: TGTGCCAGCAGCCCCCGCCTCGGGGGAAAGTACTTC. Amino acids: CASSPRLGGKYF.

The gene calls are TRBV4-2 and TRBJ1-4, with TRBD1 as a possible D gene (6 bases). The CDR3 totals 15 residues. Looked up from germline, CDR1 is LGHNA and CDR2 is YNFKEQ. V lost 0 bases to trimming and J lost 10 bases, with 15 bases between them. The DNA of the CDR3 is TGTGCCAGCAGCCAAGAACAGGGTGGAGCGGGAAAACTGTTTTTT. Translation: CASSQEQGGAGKLFF.

This clone turned up a few times. This sequence joins TRBV12-5 and TRBJ1-2; TRBD1 aligns across 12 bases. The germline gives CDR1 LGHNT, CDR2 FRNRAP. CDR3 size: 16 residues. Trimming at V came to 0 bases and at J to 7 bases, leaving 6 bases not matched to a gene. The CDR3 reads CASGLVPGTGGSGYTF. The CDR3 DNA reads as TGTGCTAGTGGTTTGGTACCCGGGACAGGGGGCAGTGGCTACACCTTC.

This chain connects TRBV28 to TRBJ1-5; a possible D gene is TRBD1 (5 bases). CDR1 is MDHEN, CDR2 SYDVKM, per germline. V was shortened by 10 bases and J by 3 bases, with 19 bases between the two germline ends. This CDR3 has 15 residues. CDR3 sequence (DNA): TGTGCCACCCAGTTCTCACCAGGGTACAATCAGCCCCAGCATTTT. Translation gives CATQFSPGYNQPQHF.

The chain carries TRBV27 and TRBJ1-2, with 7 bases matching TRBD1. The J segment lost 4 bases and the V segment lost 4 bases, leaving 9 bases of the junction unmatched. Germline lookup yields CDR1 MNHEY and CDR2 SMNVEV (reference sequence). This CDR3 comprises 15 residues. The CDR3 is CASSSLDRAGYGYTF. In DNA form, the CDR3 reads TGTGCCAGCAGTTCACTCGACAGGGCCGGCTATGGCTACACCTTC.

This clone was detected only a few times. CDR3 nucleotide sequence: TGTGCCAGCAGCGCACAGGCAACTAATGAAAAACTGTTTTTT. Protein: CASSAQATNEKLFF. The chain links TRBV7-8 to TRBJ1-4; D is perhaps TRBD1 (5 bases). Germline V gene lookup returns CDR1 SGHVS and CDR2 FQNEAQ. The CDR3 is 14 residues long. The V gene lost 5 bases and the J gene lost 0 bases, with 7 bases spanning the gap.

The J gene is TRBJ2-7, the V gene TRBV2, with 7 bases lining up with TRBD2. There are 14 residues in the CDR3. Germline CDR1 reads SNHLY; CDR2 reads FYNNEI. The V gene end was trimmed by 3 bases and the J gene end by 3 bases; junction bases not matched to a gene: 5. The CDR3 coding sequence is TGTGCCAGCAGTGACGCGGGAGATTTCTACGAGCAGTACTTC. Its translation is CASSDAGDFYEQYF.

The chain joins TRBV7-9 to TRBJ1-1, with a tentative D call TRBD1 (5 bases). V was pared by 0 bases and J by 3 bases, with 8 bases between. This CDR3 contains 14 residues. The germline V gene encodes CDR1 SEHNR and CDR2 FQNEAQ (reference sequence). The CDR3 sequence: CASSLAGVYTEAFF. The CDR3, as DNA: TGTGCCAGCAGCTTAGCAGGGGTGTACACTGAAGCTTTCTTT.

This CDR3 is CASRDASSYEQYF. CDR3 DNA: TGCGCCAGCCGGGACGCCAGCTCCTACGAGCAGTACTTC. This chain links TRBV5-1 with TRBJ2-7; D is tentatively TRBD1 or TRBD2 (5 bases each). The CDR3 loop spans 13 amino acids. The V end was cut by 7 bases, the J end by 0 bases, with 11 bases between. In germline, CDR1 is SGHRS, CDR2 YFSETQ.

This clone turned up a few times. V usage is TRBV6-2 or TRBV6-3 and J usage is TRBJ2-4; 7 bases line up with TRBD2. This CDR3 comprises 16 residues. The trim removed 4 bases at V and 5 bases at J, leaving 11 bases unmatched. Looked up from germline, CDR1 is MNHEY and CDR2 is SVGEGT. This CDR3 reads CASSSRAGQPENIQYF. The CDR3 DNA is TGTGCCAGCAGTTCTCGAGCGGGGCAACCCGAAAACATTCAGTACTTC.

The table lists this clone with a few counts. The chain recombines TRBV7-2 with TRBJ1-5; 7 nucleotides align to TRBD1. Trimming removed 4 bases from V and 6 bases from J; junction bases left unmatched: 6. The CDR3 runs 14 residues. Germline assignment: CDR1 SGHTA and CDR2 FQGNSA. Here the CDR3 reads CASSSRQGSQPQHF. CDR3 DNA sequence: TGTGCCAGCAGCTCCAGACAGGGCAGTCAGCCCCAGCATTTT. Full variable domain (outside the CDR3, taken from reference TRBV7-2 and TRBJ1-5): GAGVSQSPSNKVTEKGKDVELRCDPISGHTALYWYRQSLGQGLEFLIYFQGNSAPDKSGLPSDRFSAERTGGSVSTLTIQRTQQEDSAVYLCASSSRQGSQPQHFGDGTRLSIL.

V usage is TRBV3-1 (or the pseudogene TRBV3-2) and J usage is TRBJ1-1, with 8 bases identical to TRBD1. The CDR3 consists of 14 residues. Germline V lookup: CDR1 LGHDT, CDR2 YNNKEL (reference sequence). Trimming cost V 0 bases and J 5 bases; bases outside gene matches: 2. The CDR3 coding sequence is TGTGCCAGCAGCCAAGACTACAGGGGGACTGAAGCTTTCTTT. Translation: CASSQDYRGTEAFF.

The chain links TRBV19 to TRBJ2-1, with a tentative D call TRBD1 (6 bases). CDR3 size: 13 residues. V lost 6 bases and J lost 1, with 7 bases in between. From germline, CDR1 is LNHDA and CDR2 SQIVND (reference sequence). The CDR3 DNA reads as TGTGCCAGTAGGACAGGTTCCTACAATGAGCAGTTCTTC. Its translation: CASRTGSYNEQFF.